The next 9 T cell receptor beta chains were all read from a single sample in a study of T-cell memory formation after mild COVID-19. TCRdb reprocessed the 5' RACE reads with MiXCR, giving one entry per CDR3 protein. The sample lists 350,000 to 550,000 distinct CDR3 sequences, roughly 18% seen once, with approximately 21% in the top ten. Sequenced material: PBMCs or a T cell subset sorted from them (not recorded which). The source is a man aged 18 to 30 who had mild COVID-19 (a few samples of this study predate the infection). Cell type and time point are not known.

The sample holds a few counts of this clonotype. CDR3 sequence: CASSPRPVGDTIYF. The CDR3, as DNA: TGTGCCAGCAGCCCCCGTCCCGTAGGGGACACCATATATTTT. This rearrangement joins TRBV11-2 to TRBJ1-3, with D possibly matching TRBD1 (5 bases). Per the germline V gene, CDR1 is SGHAT and CDR2 is FQNNGV. Between the trimmed V and J ends, which lost 5 bases and 8 bases, there was a span of 16 bases. This CDR3 has 14 residues.

This clonotype came up a few times. The V gene is TRBV24-1, the J gene TRBJ2-7; D is uncertain. The CDR3 consists of 15 residues. Germline V gene sequence: CDR1 KGHDR, CDR2 SFDVKD. The V end lost 0 bases, the J end lost 0 bases, and 8 bases lay between the germline ends. The CDR3 region is CATSDLIGISYEQYV. CDR3 nucleotide sequence: TGTGCCACCAGTGATTTGATTGGGATCTCCTACGAGCAGTACGTC.

The chain employs TRBV6-2 or TRBV6-3 and TRBJ1-1; tentatively, D is TRBD1 (5 bases). The CDR3 extends over 16 amino acids. Deletions cut 2 bases from V and 0 bases from J, with 13 bases between. CDR1 is MNHEY, CDR2 SVGEGT, per germline. The DNA of the CDR3 is TGTGCCAGCAGTTACCCGAGGACGGACATGAACACTGAAGCTTTCTTT. Its protein product is CASSYPRTDMNTEAFF.

This clonotype was observed many times. This chain connects TRBV12-3 or TRBV12-4 to TRBJ2-7, with D possibly TRBD1 on 6 matching bases. V was clipped by 3 bases and J by 3 bases, with 15 bases between them. This CDR3 is 15 amino acids long. The CDR3 DNA sequence: TGTGCCAGCAGTTTGTCGCCGGGGACAATCTACGAGCAGTACTTC. Translating gives CASSLSPGTIYEQYF.

The chain is built from TRBV7-9 and TRBJ1-2; no reliable D call. Trimming pared 5 bases from V and 5 bases from J, leaving 12 bases between. The CDR3 contains 13 residues. The germline V gene has CDR1 SEHNR and CDR2 FQNEAQ (reference sequence). CDR3 DNA: TGTGCCAGCAGCCTCATCATCTCTTATGGCTACACCTTC. This gives the protein CASSLIISYGYTF.

This clonotype was found many times. J is TRBJ2-1 and V is TRBV27; 11 bases map to TRBD2. There are 16 residues in the CDR3. Per germline, CDR1 MNHEY and CDR2 SMNVEV (reference sequence). With 5 bases clipped from V and 7 bases from J, the junction kept 10 bases outside the gene matches. In DNA form, the CDR3 reads TGTGCCAGCAGTCCAACATCGACTAGCGGGGCAAATGAGCAGTTCTTC. It codes for CASSPTSTSGANEQFF.

The chain uses TRBV4-3 and TRBJ2-2; 9 nucleotides line up with TRBD1. Trimming took 1 base from V and 6 from J; bases not matched to a gene: 12. CDR3 size: 18 residues. CDR1 and CDR2 from the germline V gene are LGHNA and YSLEER. The CDR3 reads CASSQGLRTGEFAGELFF. CDR3 sequence (DNA): TGCGCCAGCAGCCAAGGCCTCAGGACAGGGGAGTTCGCCGGGGAGCTGTTTTTT.

The chain uses TRBV28 and TRBJ2-2; no clear D. Germline values: CDR1 MDHEN, CDR2 SYDVKM. There are 14 residues in the CDR3. V dropped 2 bases and J dropped 6 bases, with 10 bases sitting between them. CDR3 sequence: CASSLPQDAGELFF. DNA for the CDR3: TGTGCCAGCAGTTTACCCCAGGACGCCGGGGAGCTGTTTTTT.

In the case of this clonotype: Its ends do not fully match the called genes, so a read error is possible. The CDR3 protein is CARSYSRGHTGELFF. In nucleotides, the CDR3 is TGTGCCAGAAGTTATTCACGGGGGCACACCGGGGAGCTGTTTTTT. The chain combines TRBV6-2 or TRBV6-3 with TRBJ2-2, with D perhaps assigned TRBD1 or TRBD2 (6 bases each). Looked up from germline, CDR1 is MNHEY and CDR2 is SVGEGT. The CDR3 is 15 residues long.